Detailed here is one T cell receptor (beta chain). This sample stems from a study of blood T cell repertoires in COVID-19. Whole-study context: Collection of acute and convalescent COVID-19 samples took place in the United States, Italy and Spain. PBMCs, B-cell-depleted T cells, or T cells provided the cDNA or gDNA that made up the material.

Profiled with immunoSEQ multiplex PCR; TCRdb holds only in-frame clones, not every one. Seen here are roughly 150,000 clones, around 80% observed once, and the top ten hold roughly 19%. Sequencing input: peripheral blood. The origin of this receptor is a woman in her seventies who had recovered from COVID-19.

The CDR3 reads CASSLGRLAVRETQYF. In DNA form, the CDR3 reads TGTGCCAGCAGCTTAGGTCGTCTAGCTGTCCGGGAGACCCAGTACTTC. This chain connects TRBV7-8 to TRBJ2-5; a possible D gene is TRBD2 (5 bases). Germline V gene data show CDR1 as SGHVS and CDR2 as FQNEAQ. V was pared by 1 base and J by 5 bases, with 17 bases between. The CDR3 is 16 amino acids. Full variable domain (remainder filled in from reference TRBV7-8 and TRBJ2-5): GAGVSQSPRYKVAKRGQDVALRCDPISGHVSLFWYQQALGQGPEFLTYFQNEAQLDKSGLPSDRFFAERPEGSVSTLKIQRTQQEDSAVYLCASSLGRLAVRETQYFGPGTRLLVL.